This T cell receptor (beta chain) is drawn from a study of blood T cell repertoires in COVID-19. Study details: Donors in the United States, Italy and Spain gave samples during acute or convalescent COVID-19. Sample material is recorded as cDNA or gDNA derived from T cells, B-cell-depleted T cells, or PBMCs.

The germline V gene has CDR1 MDHEN and CDR2 SYDVKM. After removal of 1 base from V and 8 bases from J, the junction contained 4 bases not matched to a gene. The CDR3 totals 13 residues. Authors' analysis steps: The assay estimated nucleated cells by amplifying reference gene primers. The method was immunoSEQ multiplex PCR; TCRdb's version includes in-frame clones alone and lacks a portion of them. V and J calls and clone size are copied from that table; D and trimming were computed from the DNA. This sample carries some 100,000 clones, around 89% of them seen once, and the ten largest clones take over 15%.

The sample consisted of peripheral blood. This chain joins TRBV28 and TRBJ1-2; 7 positions agree with TRBD1. The sequence derives from a human donor with acute or convalescent COVID-19. The donor label of this sample is uncertain. In DNA, the CDR3 is TGTGCCAGCAGTTTATACAGGGGAGGAGGCTACACCTTC. This codes for CASSLYRGGGYTF.